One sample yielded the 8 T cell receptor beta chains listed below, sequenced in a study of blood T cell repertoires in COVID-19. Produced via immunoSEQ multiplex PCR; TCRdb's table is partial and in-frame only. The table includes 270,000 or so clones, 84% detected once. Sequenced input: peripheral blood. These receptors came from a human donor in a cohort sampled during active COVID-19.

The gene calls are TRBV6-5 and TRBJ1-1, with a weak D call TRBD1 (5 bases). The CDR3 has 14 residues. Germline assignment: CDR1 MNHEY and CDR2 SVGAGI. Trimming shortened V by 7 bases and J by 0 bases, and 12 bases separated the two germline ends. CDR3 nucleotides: TGTGCCAGCACCCAGACAGTTTTGAACACTGAAGCTTTCTTT. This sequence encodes CASTQTVLNTEAFF.

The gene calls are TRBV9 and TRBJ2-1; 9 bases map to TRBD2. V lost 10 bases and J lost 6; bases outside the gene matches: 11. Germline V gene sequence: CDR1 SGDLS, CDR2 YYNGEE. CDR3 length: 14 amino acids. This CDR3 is CASRGGGASNEQFF. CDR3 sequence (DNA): TGTGCCTCCAGGGGCGGGGGGGCCTCCAATGAGCAGTTCTTC.

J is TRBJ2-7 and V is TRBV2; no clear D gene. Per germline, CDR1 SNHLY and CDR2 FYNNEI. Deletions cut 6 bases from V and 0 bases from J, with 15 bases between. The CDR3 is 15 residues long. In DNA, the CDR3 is TGTGCCAGCAGACCTAACAGAATCGCCTCCTACGAGCAGTACTTC. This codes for CASRPNRIASYEQYF.

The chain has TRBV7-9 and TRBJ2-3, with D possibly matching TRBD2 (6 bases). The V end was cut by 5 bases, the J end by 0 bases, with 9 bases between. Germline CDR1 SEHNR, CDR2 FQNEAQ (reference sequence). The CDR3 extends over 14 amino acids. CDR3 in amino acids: CASSAGFSTDTQYF. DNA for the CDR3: TGTGCCAGCAGCGCGGGGTTTAGCACAGATACGCAGTATTTT.

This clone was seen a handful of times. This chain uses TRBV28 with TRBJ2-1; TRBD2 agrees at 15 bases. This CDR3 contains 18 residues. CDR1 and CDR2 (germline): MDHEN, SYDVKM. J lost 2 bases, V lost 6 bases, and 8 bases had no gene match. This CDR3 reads CASRGLAGGIQTYNEQFF. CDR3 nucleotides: TGTGCCAGCAGAGGACTAGCGGGGGGGATTCAAACCTACAATGAGCAGTTCTTC.

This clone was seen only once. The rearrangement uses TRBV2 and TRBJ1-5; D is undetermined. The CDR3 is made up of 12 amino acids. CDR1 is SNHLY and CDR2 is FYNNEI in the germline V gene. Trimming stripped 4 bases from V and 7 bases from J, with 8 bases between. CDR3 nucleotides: TGTGCCAGCAGTGGTTTTGTACAGCCCCAGCATTTT. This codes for CASSGFVQPQHF.

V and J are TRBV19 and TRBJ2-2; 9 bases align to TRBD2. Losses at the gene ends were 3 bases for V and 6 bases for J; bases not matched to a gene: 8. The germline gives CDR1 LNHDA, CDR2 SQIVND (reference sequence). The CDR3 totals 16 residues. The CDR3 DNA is TGTGCCAGTAGTATCCCAGAAGCGGGAGGATCCGGGGAGCTGTTTTTT. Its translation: CASSIPEAGGSGELFF. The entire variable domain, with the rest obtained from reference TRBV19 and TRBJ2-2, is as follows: DGGITQSPKYLFRKEGQNVTLSCEQNLNHDAMYWYRQDPGQGLRLIYYSQIVNDFQKGDIAEGYSVSREKKESFPLTVTSAQKNPTAFYLCASSIPEAGGSGELFFGEGSRLTVL.

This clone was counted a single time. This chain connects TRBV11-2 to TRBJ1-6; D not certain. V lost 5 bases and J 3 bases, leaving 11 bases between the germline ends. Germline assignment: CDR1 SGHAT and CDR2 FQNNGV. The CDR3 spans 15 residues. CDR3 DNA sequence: TGTGCCAGCAGCCGCACGGGTAACTATAATTCACCCCTCCACTTT. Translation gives CASSRTGNYNSPLHF.